Presented here are 12 T cell receptor beta chains from one specimen sequenced in a study of T cell repertoires in cytomegalovirus infection. In TCRdb, the reads were re-called with MiXCR into one record per CDR3 protein. The sample yields fewer than 550,000 distinct CDR3 sequences, approximately 15% seen once. Sequencing was performed on CD8+ T cells from PBMCs. The receptor set was obtained from a human donor in good health (CMV status not recorded). Some clones in this sample may be carry-over from other donors' samples.

V gene TRBV7-6 combines with J gene TRBJ1-1; no clear D gene. The CDR3 spans 15 residues. Between the trimmed V and J ends, which lost 7 bases and 3 bases, there was a span of 18 bases. Germline CDR1 reads SGHVS; CDR2 reads FNYEAQ. This chain's CDR3 is CASTPPTRKDTEAFF. The CDR3 bases are TGTGCCAGCACCCCTCCGACGAGGAAAGACACTGAAGCTTTCTTT.

This clonotype was found many times. The rearrangement uses TRBV6-1 and TRBJ1-5; D unresolved. Germline V gene data show CDR1 as MNHNS and CDR2 as SASEGT. This CDR3 has 13 amino acids. The V end was cut by 5 bases, the J end by 5 bases, with 10 bases between. The CDR3, as DNA: TGTGCCAGCAGTTTGGTCTGGGATCAGCCCCAGCATTTT. Translation gives CASSLVWDQPQHF.

The table lists this clonotype with many counts. V is TRBV10-3 and J is TRBJ1-1; D not certain. Deletions cut 4 bases from V and 0 bases from J, with 3 bases between. There are 12 residues in the CDR3. CDR1 ENHRY and CDR2 SYGVKD come from the germline V gene. CDR3 nucleotide sequence: TGTGCCATCAGTGGGCTGAACACTGAAGCTTTCTTT. Its protein product is CAISGLNTEAFF.

V usage is TRBV14 and J usage is TRBJ2-1, with D perhaps TRBD2 (6 bases). With 6 bases removed from V and 0 bases from J, the gap between germline ends came to 12 bases. CDR1 is SGHDN and CDR2 is FVKESK in the germline V gene. The CDR3 is 15 residues long. Here the CDR3 reads CASRSTSLSYNEQFF. CDR3 nucleotides: TGTGCCAGCAGGTCAACTAGCCTCTCCTACAATGAGCAGTTCTTC.

The V call is TRBV9, the J call TRBJ1-2; a weak D match, TRBD1 (5 bases). The CDR3 totals 15 residues. The V gene's germline CDR1 is SGDLS and CDR2 YYNGEE. V was clipped by 0 bases and J by 0 bases, with 9 bases between them. The CDR3 loop is CASSVGKGPNYGYTF. CDR3 nucleotide sequence: TGTGCCAGCAGCGTAGGGAAGGGACCTAACTATGGCTACACCTTC.

CDR3 DNA sequence: TGTGCCAGCAGCCAGTGGACAGACCTTTCCTACGAGCAGTACTTC. It is translated as CASSQWTDLSYEQYF. The chain links TRBV3-1 to TRBJ2-7; tentatively, D is TRBD1 (6 bases). Germline V gives CDR1 LGHDT, CDR2 YNNKEL (reference sequence). V lost 3 bases to trimming and J lost 1 base, with 13 bases between them. The CDR3 runs 15 residues.

This clonotype showed up many times. The chain carries TRBV6-1 and TRBJ2-2; perhaps D is TRBD1 or TRBD2 (5 bases each). V lost 8 bases, J lost 4 bases, and 26 bases lay in between. CDR1 is MNHNS, CDR2 SASEGT, per germline. The CDR3 consists of 18 residues. CDR3 region: CASEGQGGFFLGTGELFF. In nucleotides, the CDR3 is TGTGCCAGCGAGGGGCAGGGCGGATTTTTCTTAGGCACCGGGGAGCTGTTTTTT.

This clonotype has more than one count but fewer than ten. The chain is built from TRBV6-8 and TRBJ1-1; D remains unclear. Per germline, CDR1 MNHGY and CDR2 SAAAGT. V was cut by 1 base and J by 0 bases, with 15 bases left in between. The CDR3 covers 17 residues. In DNA form, the CDR3 reads TGTGCCAGCAGTTACTTAGGAGGGCTTGGGTTGAACACTGAAGCTTTCTTT. This gives the protein CASSYLGGLGLNTEAFF.

As to this clonotype: A much larger clone lies a single base off, so this may be a read error. V and J are TRBV28 and TRBJ2-3; D not resolved. Germline values: CDR1 MDHEN, CDR2 SYDVKM. The CDR3 extends over 15 amino acids. The CDR3 loop reads CAGSLWVGSTDTQYF. Here the CDR3 DNA reads TGTGCCGGCAGTTTATGGGTTGGTAGCACAGATACGCAGTATTTT.

This clonotype has ten or more counts. The rearrangement uses TRBV19 and TRBJ1-5; D may be TRBD1 (5 bases). Germline V gene data show CDR1 as LNHDA and CDR2 as SQIVND (reference sequence). V was cut by 0 bases and J by 3 bases, with 12 bases left in between. The CDR3 runs to 16 residues. DNA for the CDR3: TGTGCCAGTAGTATAGATCGCAGGGCGACCAATCAGCCCCAGCATTTT. This sequence encodes CASSIDRRATNQPQHF. The full variable domain, with the rest looked up from reference TRBV19 and TRBJ1-5, is DGGITQSPKYLFRKEGQNVTLSCEQNLNHDAMYWYRQDPGQGLRLIYYSQIVNDFQKGDIAEGYSVSREKKESFPLTVTSAQKNPTAFYLCASSIDRRATNQPQHFGDGTRLSIL.

The table lists this clonotype with many counts. The CDR3 sequence: CASSQGSTTEAFF. The DNA of the CDR3 is TGTGCCAGCAGCCAAGGGTCCACGACTGAAGCTTTCTTT. The chain carries TRBV7-3 and TRBJ1-1, with D uncertain. Trimming took 5 bases from V and 5 from J, leaving 12 bases between them. Germline assignment: CDR1 SGHTA and CDR2 FQGTGA. The CDR3 is made up of 13 amino acids. Filled out from reference TRBV7-3 and TRBJ1-1, the complete variable domain reads GAGVSQTPSNKVTEKGKYVELRCDPISGHTALYWYRQSLGQGPEFLIYFQGTGAADDSGLPNDRFFAVRPEGSVSTLKIQRTERGDSAVYLCASSQGSTTEAFFGQGTRLTVV.

The genes are TRBV15 and TRBJ2-1; TRBD2 is a possible D gene (6 bases). Trimming removed 2 bases at V and 6 bases at J, with 20 bases between. Germline-derived CDR1 and CDR2 are LNHNV and YYDKDF (reference sequence). The CDR3 extends over 17 amino acids. The CDR3 reads CATSRPGTGEGSNEQFF. The CDR3 bases are TGTGCCACCAGCAGACCGGGGACGGGAGAGGGTTCCAATGAGCAGTTCTTC. Using reference TRBV15 and TRBJ2-1 for the parts outside the CDR3, the full variable domain is DAMVIQNPRYQVTQFGKPVTLSCSQTLNHNVMYWYQQKSSQAPKLLFHYYDKDFNNEADTPDNFQSRRPNTSFCFLDIRSPGLGDTAMYLCATSRPGTGEGSNEQFFGPGTRLTVL.